The rows below give T cell receptor beta chains drawn from one sample of a study of OX40 agonist ivuxolimab in advanced cancers. Measured with immunoSEQ multiplex PCR; TCRdb has only the in-frame clones, and not every one. The profile covers 70,000 to 90,000 clones, with around 85% appearing a single time and around 5% taken by the ten largest. Sequencing was performed on CD4+ or CD8+ T cells sorted from blood, taken in a trial of the OX40 agonist ivuxolimab. These receptors were obtained from an adult with an advanced solid tumor such as melanoma, head and neck, liver or kidney cancer. Each CDR3 is given with its conserved first and last residue. The D gene is left open where the match is weak. For some rows the clone size is stated as once, few or many, or as a class when expanded; others skip it.

abundance | d_gene | j_gene | v_gene | CDR3nt | CDR3aa
. | . | TRBJ2-1 | TRBV5-4 | TGTGCCAGCAGCTTGTGGGCGAAGAACAATGAGCAGTTCTTC | CASSLWAKNNEQFF
. | . | TRBJ2-1 | TRBV7-3 | TGTGCCAGCAGCTTAAATGGGGGCGGCCACAATGAGCAGTTCTTC | CASSLNGGGHNEQFF
. | . | TRBJ1-1 | TRBV7-2 | TGTGCCAGCAGCTGGGGACGTAACACTGAAGCTTTCTTT | CASSWGRNTEAFF
few | . | TRBJ2-3 | TRBV15 | TGTGCCACCAGCAACCCCGGACTCGCCTCATGGACAGATACGCAGTATTTT | CATSNPGLASWTDTQYF
once | TRBD1 | TRBJ1-4 | TRBV5-6 | TGTGCCAGCAGCCGGGCCCAGGGGGCTAATGAAAAACTGTTTTTT | CASSRAQGANEKLFF
. | . | TRBJ2-7 | TRBV27 | TGTGCCAGCAGCTCTCTGGAAGCTGGATCCTACGAGCAGTACTTC | CASSSLEAGSYEQYF
. | TRBD2 | TRBJ2-1 | TRBV5-1 | TGCGCCAGCAGCGCCGGGACTAGAACCTACAATGAGCAGTTCTTC | CASSAGTRTYNEQFF
. | TRBD1 | TRBJ1-2 | TRBV2 | TGTGCCAGCAGTGGGACAGGGGGCAACAGTTACGGCTACACCTTC | CASSGTGGNSYGYTF
. | TRBD1 | TRBJ2-5 | TRBV6-1 | TGTGCCAGCAGTCTGACAGGGGGCGAGACCCAGTACTTC | CASSLTGGETQYF
. | . | TRBJ1-1 | TRBV11-2 | TGTGCCAGCAGACTTTGGATGCGGGGGGCGAACACTGAAGCTTTCTTT | CASRLWMRGANTEAFF
. | TRBD1 | TRBJ1-1 | TRBV6-1 | TGTGCCAGCAGTGCATTGACAGGGGGGGGGACTGAAGCTTTCTTT | CASSALTGGGTEAFF
. | TRBD2 | TRBJ2-2 | TRBV18 | TGTGCCAGCGCAAGGGACTACCTCAACACCGGGGAGCTGTTTTTT | CASARDYLNTGELFF
. | . | TRBJ2-1 | TRBV2 | TGTGCCAGCAGGGGGACTGTCAATGAGCAGTTCTTC | CASRGTVNEQFF
once | . | TRBJ1-2 | TRBV11-3 | TGTGCCAGCAGCTTTCCTGCAACGGATGGCTACACCTTC | CASSFPATDGYTF
few | TRBD1 | TRBJ1-2 | TRBV2 | TGTGCCACCAGTGCGGGACAGTACTATGGCTACACCTTC | CATSAGQYYGYTF
. | . | TRBJ1-5 | TRBV19 | TGTGCCAGTACCCCAAGAGGTTTAGGGAGCAGTTTGGATAGCAATCAGCCCCAGCATTTT | CASTPRGLGSSLDSNQPQHF
. | TRBD2 | TRBJ2-7 | TRBV4-2 | TGTGCCAGCAGCCAAGATGGGCGCGGGGGTACCTACGAGCAGTACTTC | CASSQDGRGGTYEQYF
. | TRBD2 | TRBJ2-5 | TRBV4-2 | TGTGCCAGCAGCCAAGAAGCGGAAGCGGGGGGCCTGCAGACCCAGTACTTC | CASSQEAEAGGLQTQYF
once | . | TRBJ2-1 | TRBV5-4 | TGTGCCAGCAGCTTGGAAGCGGAACTACAGTTCTTC | CASSLEAELQFF
. | TRBD1 | TRBJ2-7 | TRBV6-5 | TGTGCCAGCAGTTACGGGACAGGGGGCCACTACGAGCAGTACTTC | CASSYGTGGHYEQYF
once | . | TRBJ2-3 | TRBV18 | TGTGCCAGCTCACCGACAAGGAGCACAGATACGCAGTATTTT | CASSPTRSTDTQYF
. | . | TRBJ2-4 | TRBV30 | TGTGCCTGGGATGGAGGGCAGGGGTCCAAAAACATTCAGTACTTC | CAWDGGQGSKNIQYF
. | . | TRBJ1-2 | TRBV6-1 | TGTGCCAGCTTCGATTGGGGGGAGAGATATGGCTACACCTTC | CASFDWGERYGYTF
. | . | TRBJ1-2 | TRBV7-2 | TGTGCCAGCAGCTTATTAATGGGGTTGGGCAGCTATGGCTACACCTTC | CASSLLMGLGSYGYTF
once | TRBD1 | TRBJ1-2 | TRBV6-4 | TGTGCCAGCAGTGATACGGACAGGGGGCTGAGTGGCTACACCTTC | CASSDTDRGLSGYTF
. | . | TRBJ1-1 | TRBV5-6 | TGTGCCAGCAGCTTCTTGGTTGTCACTGAAGCTTTCTTT | CASSFLVVTEAFF
. | TRBD1 | TRBJ2-7 | TRBV9 | TGTGCCAGCAGCGTAGGACCCCTTCCAAAGGGGGCTGGAGGCGAGCAGTACTTC | CASSVGPLPKGAGGEQYF
. | . | TRBJ2-3 | TRBV4-2 | TGTGCCAGCAGCCAAGATCTCCGGACAGATGGCGCAGATACGCAGTATTTT | CASSQDLRTDGADTQYF
. | . | TRBJ2-7 | TRBV6-1 | TGTGCCAGCAGCCTCGGACAGTCCACAACCTACGAGCAGTACTTC | CASSLGQSTTYEQYF
. | TRBD2 | TRBJ2-5 | TRBV6-5 | TGTGCCAGCAGTTCCACCGGGACTAGCTTGGAGACCCAGTACTTC | CASSSTGTSLETQYF
. | . | TRBJ1-1 | TRBV27 | TGTGCCAGCAGTGGTTATACCTTGAACACTGAAGCTTTCTTT | CASSGYTLNTEAFF
. | . | TRBJ1-5 | TRBV2 | TGTGCCAGCAGTGATGGCGGGATTAGCGGGCAGCCCCAGCATTTT | CASSDGGISGQPQHF
. | . | TRBJ2-6 | TRBV6-1 | TGTGCCAGCGTTATAGTATTTGGGGCCAACGTCCTGACTTTC | CASVIVFGANVLTF
. | . | TRBJ2-2 | TRBV2 | TGTGCCAGCAGTGATTGGGGCGGGGAGCTGTTTTTT | CASSDWGGELFF
. | TRBD1 | TRBJ2-1 | TRBV9 | TGTGCCAGCAGCGTAGCCCAGGGGGCGCGCAATGAGCAGTTCTTC | CASSVAQGARNEQFF
. | TRBD1 | TRBJ1-5 | TRBV7-9 | TGTGCCAGCAGTTTCGACAGGGACAATCAGCCCCAGCATTTT | CASSFDRDNQPQHF